The next 25 T cell receptor beta chains were all read from a single sample in a study of CD8 T cells in ankylosing spondylitis. Study observations and caveats: Ankylosing spondylitis blood seemed to carry a telltale TCR beta motif made of fewer than ten highly homologous variants.

Via MiXCR, TCRdb re-called the 5' RACE reads, giving one row per CDR3 protein. This table has roughly 470,000 distinct CDR3 sequences, roughly a quarter appearing once. Their specific antigens are unknown. The material sequenced was blood, either unsorted or a sorted T cell fraction (not recorded which). The receptors derive from a male donor with ankylosing spondylitis.

The chain uses TRBV3-1 and TRBJ2-1; D is unresolved. Germline V gives CDR1 LGHDT, CDR2 YNNKEL (reference sequence). The CDR3 extends over 13 amino acids. V lost 0 bases and J 15 bases, leaving 15 bases between the germline ends. CDR3 sequence reads: CASSQDRISIGFF. DNA of the CDR3: TGTGCCAGCAGCCAAGACCGGATTAGCATAGGGTTCTTC.

This clonotype was picked up a small number of times. The genes are TRBV3-1 and TRBJ2-7; TRBD2 matches 9 bases. J was trimmed by 6 bases and V by 0 bases; bases with no gene match: 9. Germline CDR1 LGHDT, CDR2 YNNKEL (reference sequence). The CDR3 extends over 16 amino acids. The CDR3 nucleotides read TGTGCCAGCAGCCAAGAAAGGACTAGCGCTCCGGGCGAGCAGTACTTC. It codes for CASSQERTSAPGEQYF.

This chain uses TRBV27 with TRBJ2-5; TRBD2 matches at 13 bases. The V gene's germline CDR1 is MNHEY and CDR2 SMNVEV (reference sequence). J was trimmed by 5 bases and V by 6 bases; bases with no gene match: 9. The length of the CDR3 is 16 residues. The CDR3 loop reads CASRDGGTSGTETQYF. The CDR3 DNA follows: TGTGCCAGCAGGGACGGTGGGACTAGCGGGACCGAGACCCAGTACTTC.

The chain is built from TRBV10-3 and TRBJ2-5; 9 bases agree with TRBD1. Germline values: CDR1 ENHRY, CDR2 SYGVKD. The junction had 6 bases not matched to a gene; V was cut back by 5 bases and J by 5 bases. This CDR3 contains 14 residues. CDR3 DNA: TGTGCCATCAGTCCCCGGACAGGGGATGAGACCCAGTACTTC. Its translation is CAISPRTGDETQYF.

This chain joins TRBV24-1 and TRBJ2-7; 7 nucleotides line up with TRBD1. The V gene end was trimmed by 4 bases and the J gene end by 3 bases; junction bases not matched to a gene: 8. Germline CDR1 is KGHDR and CDR2 is SFDVKD. The length of the CDR3 is 15 residues. CDR3 protein: CATSDPGQNNYEQYF. In DNA form, the CDR3 reads TGTGCCACCAGTGACCCGGGACAGAACAACTACGAGCAGTACTTC.

This clonotype was seen a few times. The V gene is TRBV5-1, the J gene TRBJ2-1; 8 bases match TRBD1. The junction had 9 bases not matched to a gene; V was cut back by 7 bases and J by 15 bases. The CDR3 length is 11 residues. Germline assignment: CDR1 SGHRS and CDR2 YFSETQ. Here the CDR3 DNA reads TGCGCCAGCCACCACGGACAGGGTCGGTTCTTC. It specifies CASHHGQGRFF.

The genes are TRBV7-2 and TRBJ2-5; D might be TRBD1 (6 bases). Germline values: CDR1 SGHTA, CDR2 FQGNSA. The CDR3 is 14 amino acids. Trimming shortened V by 2 bases and J by 2 bases, and 9 bases separated the two germline ends. CDR3 in DNA: TGTGCCAGCAGCTTAATGCAGGGGCAAGAGACCCAGTACTTC. It specifies CASSLMQGQETQYF.

The V call is TRBV7-2, the J call TRBJ2-1; TRBD2 aligns across 7 bases. This CDR3 has 15 residues. Germline-derived CDR1 and CDR2 are SGHTA and FQGNSA. V trimming: 6 bases; J trimming: 2 bases; junction bases outside the gene matches: 7. CDR3 sequence (DNA): TGTGCCAGCAGTTCAAGCGGGATAGCCTACAATGAGCAGTTCTTC. It is translated as CASSSSGIAYNEQFF.

In this sample, this clonotype turned up many times. This chain connects TRBV20-1 to TRBJ2-3, with D tentatively TRBD2 (6 bases). Germline V gene sequence: CDR1 DFQATT, CDR2 SNEGSKA (reference sequence). This CDR3 has 15 residues. Trimming shortened V by 5 bases and J by 4 bases, and 19 bases separated the two germline ends. CDR3 bases: TGCAGTGCTTCGGAGGGTAACTTATGGGCAGATACGCAGTATTTT. This sequence encodes CSASEGNLWADTQYF.

This sequence joins TRBV6-1 and TRBJ2-2; D is perhaps TRBD1 (7 bases). The CDR3 has 15 residues. Between the trimmed V and J ends, which lost 2 bases and 7 bases, there was a span of 14 bases. Germline V gene sequence: CDR1 MNHNS, CDR2 SASEGT. The CDR3 here is CASSETGEALGELFF. The CDR3 nucleotides read TGTGCCAGCAGTGAAACAGGGGAGGCCCTCGGGGAGCTGTTTTTT.

The table lists this clonotype with a few counts. The chain uses TRBV20-1 and TRBJ2-1; D remains ambiguous. The germline CDR1 and CDR2 sequences are DFQATT and SNEGSKA (reference sequence). V lost 3 bases and J lost 6, with 3 bases in between. CDR3 size: 10 residues. CDR3 in amino acids: CSASFNEQFF. CDR3 nucleotide sequence: TGCAGTGCTAGCTTCAATGAGCAGTTCTTC.

This clonotype was found a few times. J is TRBJ2-4 and V is TRBV12-3 or TRBV12-4; D remains ambiguous. The length of the CDR3 is 15 residues. V dropped 6 bases and J dropped 1 base, with 13 bases sitting between them. CDR3 DNA sequence: TGTGCCAGCAGCGAGCTTGGTGATGCCAAAAACATTCAGTACTTC. Translating it yields CASSELGDAKNIQYF.

A few counts support this clonotype. CDR3 residues: CASSLPVYREQFF. CDR3 sequence (DNA): TGTGCCAGCAGCTTACCCGTCTATAGAGAGCAGTTCTTC. The chain employs TRBV7-2 and TRBJ2-1; D ambiguous. Germline V lookup: CDR1 SGHTA, CDR2 FQGNSA. The CDR3 is made up of 13 amino acids. The V end was cut by 2 bases, the J end by 10 bases, with 12 bases between.

The chain recombines TRBV28 with TRBJ2-3; TRBD1 might be the D (5 bases). Germline V CDR1 and CDR2: MDHEN, SYDVKM. This CDR3 spans 15 amino acids. V was shortened by 3 bases and J by 1 base, with 11 bases between the two germline ends. DNA of the CDR3: TGTGCCAGCAGTTTCGCGCAGGGTGGCACAGATACGCAGTATTTT. Translation: CASSFAQGGTDTQYF.

The chain is built from TRBV12-3 or TRBV12-4 and TRBJ1-2, with 7 bases that match TRBD1. This CDR3 is 16 amino acids long. V lost 7 bases, J lost 2 bases, and 13 bases stayed unmatched. CDR3 sequence: CASTRGAQGENYGYTF. CDR3 in DNA: TGTGCCAGCACCCGGGGGGCCCAGGGGGAGAACTATGGCTACACCTTC.

V gene TRBV10-3 combines with J gene TRBJ2-5, with 13 bases that match TRBD2. Germline assignment: CDR1 ENHRY and CDR2 SYGVKD. The CDR3 runs 18 residues. V dropped 2 bases and J dropped 5; count of bases not matched to a gene: 11. CDR3 amino acids: CAISETPGLAGAEETQYF. The CDR3 coding sequence is TGTGCCATCAGTGAGACCCCAGGACTAGCGGGAGCGGAGGAGACCCAGTACTTC.

There are many counts of this clonotype. The V and J genes are TRBV29-1 and TRBJ1-1; D is perhaps TRBD1 (6 bases). Germline assignment: CDR1 SQVTM and CDR2 ANQGSEA. V gave up 4 bases and J gave up 2 bases, with 11 bases separating them. There are 13 residues in the CDR3. CDR3 nucleotides: TGCAGCGTTGCCAAGGACAGAAACACTGAAGCTTTCTTT. It translates to CSVAKDRNTEAFF.

V and J are TRBV2 and TRBJ2-2, with no clear D. Germline CDR1 and CDR2: SNHLY and FYNNEI. V was trimmed by 7 bases and J by 4 bases, leaving 10 bases between them. This CDR3 comprises 13 residues. The CDR3 reads CASIRAPTGELFF. The DNA for the CDR3 is TGTGCCAGCATAAGGGCCCCCACCGGGGAGCTGTTTTTT.

There are a few counts of this clonotype. The rearrangement joins TRBV5-1 to TRBJ2-2; 9 bases agree with TRBD1. V dropped 4 bases and J dropped 1; count of bases not matched to a gene: 5. This CDR3 has 16 amino acids. CDR1 and CDR2 (germline): SGHRS, YFSETQ. The CDR3, as DNA: TGCGCCAGCAGCCCGGGGACAGGGATGAACACCGGGGAGCTGTTTTTT. Protein: CASSPGTGMNTGELFF.

This clonotype has only a few counts. V usage is TRBV5-1 and J usage is TRBJ2-2, with D possibly being TRBD1 (5 bases). The germline gives CDR1 SGHRS, CDR2 YFSETQ. There are 15 residues in the CDR3. Trimming removed 0 bases at V and 4 bases at J, with 10 bases between. CDR3 loop: CASSLVQGPTGELFF. Here the CDR3 DNA reads TGCGCCAGCAGCTTGGTTCAGGGCCCCACCGGGGAGCTGTTTTTT.

The CDR3 bases are TGTGCCAGCAGCAAAGGGGAGGGGGTTAAAAACATTCAGTACTTC. Amino acid sequence: CASSKGEGVKNIQYF. This chain links TRBV21-1 with TRBJ2-4; the table's D call TRBD2 went unverified against the DNA. TRBV21-1 is termed a pseudogene. The CDR3 covers 15 residues.

This clonotype was seen only a few times. This chain links TRBV25-1 with TRBJ2-2; D ambiguous. The CDR3 loop spans 13 amino acids. Per germline, CDR1 MGHDK and CDR2 SYGVNS. Trimming left V 6 bases short and J 4 bases short, with 9 bases between. CDR3 in DNA: TGTGCCAGCAGACGTCCGGGCACCGGGGAGCTGTTTTTT. It codes for CASRRPGTGELFF.

The genes are TRBV11-2 and TRBJ2-1; the D is unclear. This CDR3 is built from 13 residues. V was shortened by 7 bases and J by 7 bases, with 14 bases between the two germline ends. CDR1 SGHAT and CDR2 FQNNGV come from the germline V gene. The CDR3 coding sequence is TGTGCCAGCAAGGTACTAACGTTTAATGAGCAGTTCTTC. Translation: CASKVLTFNEQFF.

This clonotype came up a few times. The chain has TRBV7-2 and TRBJ1-4; the D gene is possibly TRBD1 (5 bases). This CDR3 is built from 15 residues. Trimming shortened V by 5 bases and J by 4 bases, and 14 bases separated the two germline ends. Germline CDR1 SGHTA, CDR2 FQGNSA. CDR3 region: CASSPSRALNEKLFF. In DNA form, the CDR3 reads TGTGCCAGCAGCCCCTCCAGGGCCCTTAATGAAAAACTGTTTTTT. The full variable domain, its missing parts supplied by reference TRBV7-2 and TRBJ1-4, is GAGVSQSPSNKVTEKGKDVELRCDPISGHTALYWYRQSLGQGLEFLIYFQGNSAPDKSGLPSDRFSAERTGGSVSTLTIQRTQQEDSAVYLCASSPSRALNEKLFFGSGTQLSVL.

The rearrangement links TRBV24-1 to TRBJ2-2; D remains unclear. Deletions cut 4 bases from V and 1 base from J, with 9 bases between. Germline lookup yields CDR1 KGHDR and CDR2 SFDVKD. This CDR3 is 15 amino acids long. CDR3: CATSEPTENTGELFF. DNA for the CDR3: TGTGCCACCAGTGAGCCGACTGAGAACACCGGGGAGCTGTTTTTT.